The rows below give T cell receptor beta chains drawn from one sample of a study of T-cell memory formation after mild COVID-19. Via MiXCR, TCRdb re-called the 5' RACE reads, giving one row per CDR3 protein. The sample lists some 280,000 distinct CDR3 sequences; about 16% were seen once. Source material: PBMCs or a T cell subset sorted from them (not recorded which). These receptors came from a young man who had mild COVID-19 (a few samples of this study predate the infection). Cell type and time point are not known. Both conserved end residues are part of each CDR3. The D gene is left open where the match is weak. Clone size, where shown, is once, few, many, or a class for clones that have expanded.

cdr3_length j_call clone_size v_call d_call cdr3_aa cdr3_nt
15 TRBJ1-5 . TRBV24-1 . CATSDRRLSNQPQHF TGTGCCACCAGTGATCGTAGGTTAAGCAATCAGCCCCAGCATTTT
15 TRBJ2-1 many TRBV4-1 TRBD1 CASSHRTGGYNEQFF TGCGCCAGCAGCCACCGGACAGGGGGCTACAATGAGCAGTTCTTC
13 TRBJ2-7 . TRBV5-1 TRBD2 CASSFLAGGEQYF TGCGCCAGCAGCTTTTTAGCGGGCGGCGAGCAGTACTTC
15 TRBJ1-5 . TRBV20-1 TRBD1 CSARQGFYSNQPQHF TGCAGTGCTCGACAGGGATTCTATAGCAATCAGCCCCAGCATTTT
12 TRBJ1-2 few TRBV12-3/TRBV12-4 . CASSLLGHGYTF TGTGCCAGCAGTTTACTGGGACATGGCTACACCTTC
14 TRBJ2-5 . TRBV2 . CAIFSSWVQETQYF TGTGCCATCTTTTCGAGTTGGGTCCAAGAGACCCAGTACTTC
16 TRBJ2-1 . TRBV7-2 . CASTRRGTSTSDEQFF TGTGCCAGCACCCGCAGAGGGACATCCACATCGGATGAGCAGTTCTTC
13 TRBJ2-5 few TRBV5-6 . CASSPQMGETQYF TGTGCCAGCAGCCCACAGATGGGGGAGACCCAGTACTTC
16 TRBJ1-5 . TRBV6-5 TRBD1 CASSTWTGGSPGPQHF TGTGCCAGCAGTACCTGGACAGGGGGCTCCCCTGGGCCCCAGCATTTT
14 TRBJ2-7 few TRBV5-1 TRBD1 CASSPDRATYEQYF TGCGCCAGCAGCCCGGACAGGGCGACCTACGAGCAGTACTTC
16 TRBJ1-1 . TRBV20-1 . CSARGSGSKSNTEAFF TGCAGTGCTAGGGGGTCAGGGTCCAAATCGAACACTGAAGCTTTCTTT
14 TRBJ2-1 . TRBV6-5 TRBD2 CASSWAGGIYEQFF TGTGCCAGCAGTTGGGCGGGGGGGATCTATGAGCAGTTCTTC
15 TRBJ2-2 many TRBV5-4 TRBD2 CASSKSGGSTGELFF TGTGCCAGCAGCAAAAGCGGGGGGTCCACCGGGGAGCTGTTTTTT
16 TRBJ2-5 . TRBV7-8 TRBD1 CASSPTYRGWGETQYF TGTGCCAGCAGCCCTACTTACAGGGGATGGGGAGAGACCCAGTACTTC
16 TRBJ2-6 many TRBV12-3/TRBV12-4 . CASSSPGSSGANVLTF TGTGCCAGCAGTTCCCCCGGGAGCTCTGGGGCCAACGTCCTGACTTTC
15 TRBJ1-3 . TRBV7-9 TRBD1 CASSLTGEGRNTIYF TGTGCCAGCAGCCTTACAGGGGAAGGGCGAAACACCATATATTTT
12 TRBJ2-1 many TRBV12-3/TRBV12-4 . CASSQGYNEQFF TGTGCCAGCAGTCAAGGGTACAATGAGCAGTTCTTC
13 TRBJ2-5 few TRBV12-3/TRBV12-4 . CASSIDSLETQYF TGTGCCAGCAGCATCGACAGTCTAGAGACCCAGTACTTC
18 TRBJ2-2 few TRBV5-5 TRBD2 CASSWLKPGLAATGELFF TGTGCCAGCAGCTGGCTTAAACCGGGACTAGCGGCCACCGGGGAGCTGTTTTTT
18 TRBJ2-1 many TRBV4-3 . CASSRTAAGLVSYNEQFF TGCGCCAGCAGCCGGACAGCCGCTGGACTAGTGTCCTACAATGAGCAGTTCTTC
14 TRBJ2-5 . TRBV3-1 . CASSHSGTQGTQYF TGTGCCAGCAGCCACTCGGGGACCCAAGGGACCCAGTACTTC
15 TRBJ2-1 . TRBV6-6 . CASIEPGGPHNEQFF TGTGCCAGCATCGAGCCCGGGGGGCCCCACAATGAGCAGTTCTTC
16 TRBJ2-2 . TRBV9 TRBD1 CASSAPQGADTGELFF TGTGCCAGCAGCGCCCCGCAGGGGGCGGACACCGGGGAGCTGTTTTTT
16 TRBJ2-6 . TRBV6-2/TRBV6-3 TRBD1 CASSRQGAEGANVLTF TGTGCCAGCAGTAGACAGGGGGCGGAAGGGGCCAACGTCCTGACTTTC
12 TRBJ1-2 few TRBV6-5 . CASSPQGFGYTF TGTGCCAGCAGTCCGCAGGGTTTTGGCTACACCTTC
17 TRBJ2-2 . TRBV2 TRBD2 CASSPSGGAANTGELFF TGTGCCAGCAGTCCGAGCGGGGGGGCCGCGAACACCGGGGAGCTGTTTTTT
14 TRBJ2-1 . TRBV3-1 . CASSQPPQRDEQFF TGTGCCAGCAGCCAACCCCCGCAACGGGATGAGCAGTTCTTC
14 TRBJ2-5 few TRBV7-6 . CASSPTLGIETQYF TGTGCCAGCAGCCCGACCTTAGGGATCGAGACCCAGTACTTC
15 TRBJ1-1 many TRBV7-2 . CASSPGLAKNTEAFF TGTGCCAGCAGCCCGGGACTAGCAAAGAACACTGAAGCTTTCTTT
14 TRBJ1-5 few TRBV15 TRBD1 CATSSTGGTQPQHF TGTGCCACCAGCAGTACAGGGGGCACTCAGCCCCAGCATTTT
14 TRBJ1-5 few TRBV4-1 . CASSQEATAQPQHF TGCGCCAGCAGCCAAGAAGCCACGGCTCAGCCCCAGCATTTT
15 TRBJ2-5 . TRBV20-1 TRBD2 CSARLAGGPQETQYF TGCAGTGCCAGACTAGCGGGGGGCCCGCAAGAGACCCAGTACTTC
16 TRBJ2-5 . TRBV12-3/TRBV12-4 TRBD2 CASSLRASGGQETQYF TGTGCCAGCAGTTTACGAGCTAGCGGGGGCCAAGAGACCCAGTACTTC
15 TRBJ1-4 . TRBV4-1 TRBD1 CASSQDRQGGSQLFF TGCGCCAGCAGCCAAGATCGACAGGGCGGGAGTCAACTGTTTTTT
13 TRBJ2-1 few TRBV29-1 . CSAIIVGHNEQFF TGCAGCGCCATCATCGTTGGCCACAATGAGCAGTTCTTC
13 TRBJ1-2 . TRBV6-5 . CASSYSTGIGYTF TGTGCCAGCAGTTACTCGACAGGAATTGGCTACACCTTC
12 TRBJ2-7 many TRBV3-1 . CASMGGGSEQYF TGTGCCAGCATGGGTGGGGGATCCGAGCAGTACTTC